These T cell receptor beta chains were read from a single sample in a study of T cells in Graves' hyperthyroidism and ophthalmopathy. TCRdb used MiXCR to reprocess the multiplex PCR reads, holding one entry per CDR3 protein. This table has around 700,000 distinct CDR3 sequences, 18% appearing once. Material for sequencing was blood. These receptors were collected from a woman between 50 and 59 years old with Graves' hyperthyroidism that later progressed to Graves' ophthalmopathy. The CDR3 runs from the conserved cysteine through the conserved F or W. A D gene is named only where the DNA matches it firmly. Clone size, where shown, is once, few, many, or a class for clones that have expanded.

>TRBV12-3/TRBV12-4|TRBD1|TRBJ1-5|many
TGTGCCAGCAGTTCGACAGGGGGGTATCAGCCCCAGCATTTT
CASSSTGGYQPQHF
>TRBV28|TRBD1|TRBJ1-1|NA
TGTGCCAGCAGAGAGTTTGGGACAGCCACTGAAGCTTTCTTT
CASREFGTATEAFF
>TRBV6-1|NA|TRBJ2-1|few
TGTGCCAGCAGCCAGGGGCTTTTGGACAATGAGCAGTTCTTC
CASSQGLLDNEQFF
>TRBV7-8|TRBD2|TRBJ2-2|NA
TGTGCCAGCAGCTTTAGCGGGAGAGACATAACCGGGGAGCTGTTTTTT
CASSFSGRDITGELFF
>TRBV7-2|TRBD2|TRBJ2-7|NA
TGTGCCAGCAGCTTTCGGGCGGGAGGGCCTTACGAGCAGTACTTC
CASSFRAGGPYEQYF
>TRBV18|TRBD1|TRBJ2-7|few
TGTGCCAGTTCCGGACAGGGGAGCTCCTACGAGCAGTACTTC
CASSGQGSSYEQYF
>TRBV18|NA|TRBJ1-1|NA
TGTGCCAGCTCACCGGACAGCCAGTACACTGAAGCTTTCTTT
CASSPDSQYTEAFF
>TRBV4-1|TRBD1|TRBJ1-5|NA
TGCGCCAGCAGCCACCTGACAGGGAAAAATCAGCCCCAGCATTTT
CASSHLTGKNQPQHF
>TRBV6-2/TRBV6-3|NA|TRBJ1-1|many
TGTGCCAGCAGTCCCGATCATAACACTGAAGCTTTCTTT
CASSPDHNTEAFF
>TRBV5-1|NA|TRBJ2-1|many
TGCGCCAGCAGCCCAATAGGAGGGGGCGCAGACAATGAGCAGTTCTTC
CASSPIGGGADNEQFF
>TRBV29-1|TRBD1|TRBJ2-1|few
TGCAGCGGTCGGACAGGGGGGAACAATGAGCAGTTCTTC
CSGRTGGNNEQFF
>TRBV9|NA|TRBJ1-6|NA
TGTGCCAGCAGCGCAACACCTTGGGACTCACCCCTCCACTTT
CASSATPWDSPLHF
>TRBV11-3|TRBD2|TRBJ2-3|many
TGTGCCAGCAGCCTTCGACTAGCGGGGGACCTCACAGATACGCAGTATTTT
CASSLRLAGDLTDTQYF
>TRBV7-9|NA|TRBJ1-4|NA
TGTGCCAGCAGCTCCCGGACAGAAGCCGACGAAAAACTGTTTTTT
CASSSRTEADEKLFF
>TRBV3-1|NA|TRBJ1-3|many
TGTGCCAGCAGCCCCTACACAGAGCTCTCTGGAAACACCATATATTTT
CASSPYTELSGNTIYF
>TRBV5-1|NA|TRBJ2-3|many
TGCGCCAGCAGCTTGGTGGGGGGCTATAGCACAGATACGCAGTATTTT
CASSLVGGYSTDTQYF
>TRBV7-9|TRBD1|TRBJ2-1|many
TGTGCCAGCAGACCTGGACAGGTCCCCTACAATGAGCAGTTCTTC
CASRPGQVPYNEQFF
>TRBV11-1|TRBD2|TRBJ2-1|many
TGTGCCAGCAGCTTACTAGCGGTATACAATGAGCAGTTCTTC
CASSLLAVYNEQFF